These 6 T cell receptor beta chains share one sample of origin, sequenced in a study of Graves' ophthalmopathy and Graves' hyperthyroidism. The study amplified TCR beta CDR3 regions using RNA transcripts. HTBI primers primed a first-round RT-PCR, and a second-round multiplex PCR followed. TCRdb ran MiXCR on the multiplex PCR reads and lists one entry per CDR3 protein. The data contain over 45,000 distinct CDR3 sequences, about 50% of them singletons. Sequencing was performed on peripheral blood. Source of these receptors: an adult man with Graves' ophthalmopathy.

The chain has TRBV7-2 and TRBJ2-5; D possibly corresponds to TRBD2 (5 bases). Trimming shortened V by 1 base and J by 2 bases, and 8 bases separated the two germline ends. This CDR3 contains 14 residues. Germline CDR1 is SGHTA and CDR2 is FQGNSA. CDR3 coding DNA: TGTGCCAGCAGCTTAGTTTCGGGGCAAGAGACCCAGTACTTC. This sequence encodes CASSLVSGQETQYF.

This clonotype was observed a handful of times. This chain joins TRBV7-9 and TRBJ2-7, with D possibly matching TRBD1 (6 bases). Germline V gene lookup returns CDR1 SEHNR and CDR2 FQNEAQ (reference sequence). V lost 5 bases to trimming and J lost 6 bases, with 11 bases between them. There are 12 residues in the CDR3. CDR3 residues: CASSRTGSEQYF. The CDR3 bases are TGTGCCAGCAGCCGCACAGGGTCCGAGCAGTACTTC.

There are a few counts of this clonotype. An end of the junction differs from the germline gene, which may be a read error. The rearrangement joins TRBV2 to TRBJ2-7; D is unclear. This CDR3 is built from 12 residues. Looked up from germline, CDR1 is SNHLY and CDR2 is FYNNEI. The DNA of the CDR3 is TGTGCCAGCAGTGCCCCGCCTTACGAACAGTACTTC. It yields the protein CASSAPPYEQYF.

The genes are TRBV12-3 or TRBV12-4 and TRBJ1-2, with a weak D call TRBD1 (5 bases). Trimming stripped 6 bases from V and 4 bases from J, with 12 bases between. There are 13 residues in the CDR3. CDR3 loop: CASSPQGFYGYTF. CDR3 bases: TGTGCCAGCAGCCCGCAGGGTTTCTATGGCTACACCTTC.

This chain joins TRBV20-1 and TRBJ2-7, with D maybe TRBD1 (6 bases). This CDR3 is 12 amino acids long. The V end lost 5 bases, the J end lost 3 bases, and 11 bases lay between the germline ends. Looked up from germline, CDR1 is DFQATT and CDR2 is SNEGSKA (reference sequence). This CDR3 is CSASRTDYEQYF. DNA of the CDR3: TGCAGTGCTTCAAGGACAGACTACGAGCAGTACTTC.

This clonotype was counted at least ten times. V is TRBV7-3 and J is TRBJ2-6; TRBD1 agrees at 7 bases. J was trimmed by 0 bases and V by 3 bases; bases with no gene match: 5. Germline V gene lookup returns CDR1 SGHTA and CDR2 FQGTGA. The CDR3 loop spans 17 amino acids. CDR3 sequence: CASSLETGSSGANVLTF. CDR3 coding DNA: TGTGCCAGCAGCTTGGAGACAGGGAGCTCTGGGGCCAACGTCCTGACTTTC. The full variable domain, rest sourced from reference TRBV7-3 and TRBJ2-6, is GAGVSQTPSNKVTEKGKYVELRCDPISGHTALYWYRQSLGQGPEFLIYFQGTGAADDSGLPNDRFFAVRPEGSVSTLKIQRTERGDSAVYLCASSLETGSSGANVLTFGAGSRLTVL.